The entry below describes one T cell receptor (beta chain). The treatment here: 15 to 20 received Ad26.COV2.S at low or high dose, single or two shots; about 5 received placebo; per-sample allocation not given. The samples date from day 63 after the first vaccine or placebo injection. The source of the sample is a study of Ad26.COV2.S vaccination and SARS-CoV-2 variants. Assay used: immunoSEQ multiplex PCR; TCRdb lists only in-frame clones, some missing. The sample consists of roughly 420,000 clones, approximately 90% of them appearing once. The sequencing here drew on peripheral blood, taken in a trial of Ad26.COV2.S vaccine versus placebo. The sequence came from a person aged 18 to 59 who received the Ad26.COV2.S COVID-19 vaccine or a placebo.

CDR3 coding DNA: TGTGCCACCAGCACGAGGGTTGGGCAGGGGGCCTCCTACGAGCAGTACTTC. Residues: CATSTRVGQGASYEQYF. J is TRBJ2-7 and V is TRBV15, with TRBD1 matching 8 bases. With 4 bases clipped from V and 0 bases from J, the junction kept 11 bases outside the gene matches. The CDR3 is made up of 17 amino acids. Germline-derived CDR1 and CDR2 are LNHNV and YYDKDF (reference sequence).